This T cell receptor (beta chain) originates from a study of blood T cell repertoires in COVID-19. Turning to the study itself: There were acute and convalescent COVID-19 samples, and they came from the United States, Italy and Spain. PBMCs, B-cell-depleted T cells, or T cells were the source of the cDNA or gDNA that made up the material.

Germline CDR1 reads MDHEN; CDR2 reads SYDVKM. The ends lost 6 bases at V and 8 bases at J; junction bases unmatched: 12. The CDR3 is 16 amino acids. Methods used by the authors: It was from reference gene primer amplification that nucleated cell counts were estimated. Sequencing used immunoSEQ multiplex PCR; TCRdb keeps in-frame clones, though not all of them. From that table come the V and J calls and clone size; the DNA was used to work out D and trimming. The table shows roughly 63,000 clones, with about 90% occurring only once. The sample taken for sequencing was peripheral blood. This chain uses TRBV28 with TRBJ2-2, with 10 positions matching TRBD2. This receptor was taken from a human donor in a cohort sampled during active COVID-19. The CDR3 DNA follows: TGTGCCAGCAGCCCCCGGAATAGCGGGGGGTCTGGGGAGCTGTTTTTT. This encodes CASSPRNSGGSGELFF.